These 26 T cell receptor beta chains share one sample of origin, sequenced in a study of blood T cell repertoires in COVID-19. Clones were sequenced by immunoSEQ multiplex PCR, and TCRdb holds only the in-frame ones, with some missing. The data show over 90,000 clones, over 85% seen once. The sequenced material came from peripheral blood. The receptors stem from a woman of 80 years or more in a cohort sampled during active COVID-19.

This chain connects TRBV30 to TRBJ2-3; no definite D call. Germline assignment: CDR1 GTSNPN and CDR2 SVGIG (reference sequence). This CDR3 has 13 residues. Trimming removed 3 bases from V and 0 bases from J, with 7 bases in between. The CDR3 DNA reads TGTGCCTGGAGGCAGGATAGCACAGATACGCAGTATTTT. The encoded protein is CAWRQDSTDTQYF.

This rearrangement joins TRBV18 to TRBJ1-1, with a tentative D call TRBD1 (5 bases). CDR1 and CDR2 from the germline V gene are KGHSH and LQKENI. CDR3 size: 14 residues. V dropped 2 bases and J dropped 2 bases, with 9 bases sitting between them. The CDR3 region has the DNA TGTGCCAGCTCACCAATTGACAGTAACACTGAAGCTTTCTTT. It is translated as CASSPIDSNTEAFF.

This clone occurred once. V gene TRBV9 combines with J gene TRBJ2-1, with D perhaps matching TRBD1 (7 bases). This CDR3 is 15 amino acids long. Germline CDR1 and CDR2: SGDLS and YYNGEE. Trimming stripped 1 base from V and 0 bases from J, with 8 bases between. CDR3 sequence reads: CASSVQGGSYNEQFF. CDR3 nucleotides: TGTGCCAGCAGCGTACAGGGGGGCTCCTACAATGAGCAGTTCTTC. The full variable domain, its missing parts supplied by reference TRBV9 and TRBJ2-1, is DSGVTQTPKHLITATGQRVTLRCSPRSGDLSVYWYQQSLDQGLQFLIQYYNGEERAKGNILERFSAQQFPDLHSELNLSSLELGDSALYFCASSVQGGSYNEQFFGPGTRLTVL.

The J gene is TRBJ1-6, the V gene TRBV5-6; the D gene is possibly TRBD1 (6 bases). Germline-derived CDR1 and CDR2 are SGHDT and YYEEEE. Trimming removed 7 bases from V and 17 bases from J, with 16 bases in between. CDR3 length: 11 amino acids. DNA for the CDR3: TGTGCCAGCTCCCGGGGGGGGCCGGTCCACTTT. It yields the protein CASSRGGPVHF.

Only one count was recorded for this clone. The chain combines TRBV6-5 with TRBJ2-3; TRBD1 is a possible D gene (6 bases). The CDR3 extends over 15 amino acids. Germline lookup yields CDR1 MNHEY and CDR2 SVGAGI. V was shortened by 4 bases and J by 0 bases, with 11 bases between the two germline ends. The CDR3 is CASSSTGISTDTQYF. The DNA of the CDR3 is TGTGCCAGCAGTTCCACAGGGATCAGCACAGATACGCAGTATTTT.

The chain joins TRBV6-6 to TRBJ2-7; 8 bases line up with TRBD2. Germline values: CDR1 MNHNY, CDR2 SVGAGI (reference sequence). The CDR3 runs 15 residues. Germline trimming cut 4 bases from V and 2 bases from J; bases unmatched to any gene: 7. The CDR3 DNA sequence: TGTGCCAGCAGTTCTAGCGGGCCACCAACCTACGAGCAGTACTTC. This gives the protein CASSSSGPPTYEQYF.

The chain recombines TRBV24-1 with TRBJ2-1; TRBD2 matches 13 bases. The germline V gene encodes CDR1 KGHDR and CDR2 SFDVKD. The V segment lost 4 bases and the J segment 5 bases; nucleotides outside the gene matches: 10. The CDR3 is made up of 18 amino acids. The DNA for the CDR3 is TGTGCCACCAGTGACCCGGGACTAGCGGGATCGGGAAACAATGAGCAGTTCTTC. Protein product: CATSDPGLAGSGNNEQFF.

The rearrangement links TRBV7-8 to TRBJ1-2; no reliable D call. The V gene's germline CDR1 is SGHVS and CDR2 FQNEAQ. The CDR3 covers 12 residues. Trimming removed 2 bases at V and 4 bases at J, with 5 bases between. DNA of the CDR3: TGTGCCAGCAGCTTATCCGGCTATGGCTACACCTTC. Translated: CASSLSGYGYTF.

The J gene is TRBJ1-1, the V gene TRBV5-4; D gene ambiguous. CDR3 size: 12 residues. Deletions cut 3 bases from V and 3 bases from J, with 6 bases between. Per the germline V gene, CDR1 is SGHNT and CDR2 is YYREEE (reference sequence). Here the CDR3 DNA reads TGTGCCAGCAGCTATACACACACTGAAGCTTTCTTT. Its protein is CASSYTHTEAFF.

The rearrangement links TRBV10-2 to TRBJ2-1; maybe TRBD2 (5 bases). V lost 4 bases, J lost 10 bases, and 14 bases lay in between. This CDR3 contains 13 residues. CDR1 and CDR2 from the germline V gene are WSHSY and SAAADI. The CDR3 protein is CASSGATKWEQFF. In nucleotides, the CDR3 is TGCGCCAGCAGTGGGGCGACTAAATGGGAGCAGTTCTTC.

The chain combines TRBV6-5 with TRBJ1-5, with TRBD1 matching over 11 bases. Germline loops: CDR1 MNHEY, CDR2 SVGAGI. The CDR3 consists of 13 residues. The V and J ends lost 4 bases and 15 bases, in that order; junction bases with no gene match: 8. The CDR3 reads CASSSGTGGPGHF. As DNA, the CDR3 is TGTGCCAGCAGTTCCGGGACAGGGGGGCCGGGGCATTTT.

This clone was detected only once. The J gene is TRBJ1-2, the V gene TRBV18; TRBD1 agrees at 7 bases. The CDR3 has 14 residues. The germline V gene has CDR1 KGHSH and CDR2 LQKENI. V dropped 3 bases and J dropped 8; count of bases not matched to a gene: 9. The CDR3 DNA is TGTGCCAGCTCACCTTTCGACAGGGTAGGCGGCTACACCTTC. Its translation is CASSPFDRVGGYTF.

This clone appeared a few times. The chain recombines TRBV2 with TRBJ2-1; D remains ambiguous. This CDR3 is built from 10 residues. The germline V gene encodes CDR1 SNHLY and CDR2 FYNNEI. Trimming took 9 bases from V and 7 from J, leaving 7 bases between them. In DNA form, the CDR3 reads TGTGCCAGTGCACGGAATGAGCAGTTCTTC. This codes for CASARNEQFF.

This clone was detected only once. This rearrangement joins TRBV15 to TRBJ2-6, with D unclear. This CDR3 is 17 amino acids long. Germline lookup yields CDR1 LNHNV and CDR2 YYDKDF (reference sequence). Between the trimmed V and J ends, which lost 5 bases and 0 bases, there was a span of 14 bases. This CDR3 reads CATSGVQADSGANVLTF. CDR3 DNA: TGTGCCACCAGCGGCGTCCAGGCCGACTCTGGGGCCAACGTCCTGACTTTC.

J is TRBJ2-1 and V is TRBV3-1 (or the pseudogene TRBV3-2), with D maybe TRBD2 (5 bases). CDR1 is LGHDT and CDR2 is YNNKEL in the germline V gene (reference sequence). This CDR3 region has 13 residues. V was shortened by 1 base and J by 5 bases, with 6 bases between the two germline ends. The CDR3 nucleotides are TGTGCCAGCAGCCAAGCCGGGGACAATGAGCAGTTCTTC. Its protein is CASSQAGDNEQFF.

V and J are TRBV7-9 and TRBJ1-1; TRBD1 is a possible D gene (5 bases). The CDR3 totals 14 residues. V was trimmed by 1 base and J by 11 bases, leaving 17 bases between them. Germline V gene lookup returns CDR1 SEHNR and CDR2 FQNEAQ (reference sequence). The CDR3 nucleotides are TGTGCCAGCAGCTTAGGAGGGGACTCAATAAGGGCTTTCTTT. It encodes CASSLGGDSIRAFF.

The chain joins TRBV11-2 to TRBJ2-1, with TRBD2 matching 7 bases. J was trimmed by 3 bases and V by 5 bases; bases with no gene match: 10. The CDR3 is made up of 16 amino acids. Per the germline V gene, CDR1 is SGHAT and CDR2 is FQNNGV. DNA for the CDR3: TGTGCCAGCAGCCCCGGGGGGAGGGGACGCTACAATGAGCAGTTCTTC. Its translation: CASSPGGRGRYNEQFF.

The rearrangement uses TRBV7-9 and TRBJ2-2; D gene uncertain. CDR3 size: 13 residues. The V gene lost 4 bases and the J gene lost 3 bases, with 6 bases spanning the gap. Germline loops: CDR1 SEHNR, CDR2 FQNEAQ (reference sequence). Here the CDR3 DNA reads TGTGCCAGCAGCTCACAGTACACCGGGGAGCTGTTTTTT. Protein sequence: CASSSQYTGELFF.

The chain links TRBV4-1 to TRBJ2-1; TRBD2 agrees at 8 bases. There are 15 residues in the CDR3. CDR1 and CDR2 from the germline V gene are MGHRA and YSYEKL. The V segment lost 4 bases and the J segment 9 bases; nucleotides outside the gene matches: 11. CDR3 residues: CASSPEETGGGEQFF. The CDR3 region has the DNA TGCGCCAGCAGCCCAGAGGAGACGGGGGGGGGTGAGCAGTTCTTC.

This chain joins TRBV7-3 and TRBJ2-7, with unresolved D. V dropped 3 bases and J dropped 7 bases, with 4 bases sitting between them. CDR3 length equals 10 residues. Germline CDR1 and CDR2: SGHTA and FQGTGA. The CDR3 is CASSLLEQYF. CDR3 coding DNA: TGTGCCAGCAGCTTGCTAGAGCAGTACTTC.

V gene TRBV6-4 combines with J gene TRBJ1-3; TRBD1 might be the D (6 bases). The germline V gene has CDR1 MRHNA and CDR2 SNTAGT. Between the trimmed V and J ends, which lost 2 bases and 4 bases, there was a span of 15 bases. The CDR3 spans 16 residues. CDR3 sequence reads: CASSDVPGGRGNTIYF. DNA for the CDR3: TGTGCCAGCAGTGACGTCCCGGGGGGCCGGGGAAACACCATATATTTT.

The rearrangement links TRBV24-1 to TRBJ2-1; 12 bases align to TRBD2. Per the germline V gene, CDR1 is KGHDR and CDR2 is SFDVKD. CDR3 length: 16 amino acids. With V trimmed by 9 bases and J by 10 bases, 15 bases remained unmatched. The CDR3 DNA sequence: TGTGCCACCGGTCCTAGCGGGAGGGCCTGGTCTGACGAGCAGTTCTTC. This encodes CATGPSGRAWSDEQFF.

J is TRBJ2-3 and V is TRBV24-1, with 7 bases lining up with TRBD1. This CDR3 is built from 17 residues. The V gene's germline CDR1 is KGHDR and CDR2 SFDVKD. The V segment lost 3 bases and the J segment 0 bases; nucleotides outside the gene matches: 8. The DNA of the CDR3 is TGTGCCACCAGTGATGAACAGGGGACCACTAGCACAGATACGCAGTATTTT. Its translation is CATSDEQGTTSTDTQYF.

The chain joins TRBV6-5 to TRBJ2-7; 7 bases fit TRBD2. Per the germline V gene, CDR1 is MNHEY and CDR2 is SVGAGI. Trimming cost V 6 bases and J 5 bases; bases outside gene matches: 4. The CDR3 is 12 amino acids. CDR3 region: CASSRGVDEQYF. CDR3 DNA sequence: TGTGCCAGCAGCCGGGGGGTGGACGAGCAGTACTTC.

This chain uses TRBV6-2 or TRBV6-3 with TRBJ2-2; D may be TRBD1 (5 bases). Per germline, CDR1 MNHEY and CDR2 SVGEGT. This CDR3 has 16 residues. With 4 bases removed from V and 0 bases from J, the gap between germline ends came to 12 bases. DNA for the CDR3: TGTGCCAGCAGTTGGGCAGGGCCCGCGAACACCGGGGAGCTGTTTTTT. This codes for CASSWAGPANTGELFF.

The CDR3 is CASSQVIPGGTFGGANVLTF. The CDR3 bases are TGTGCCAGCAGCCAAGTTATTCCAGGGGGCACGTTCGGAGGGGCCAACGTCCTGACTTTC. This chain uses TRBV3-1 (or the pseudogene TRBV3-2) with TRBJ2-6, with 8 positions matching TRBD1. CDR1 and CDR2 (germline): LGHDT, YNNKEL (reference sequence). After removal of 1 base from V and 4 bases from J, the junction contained 15 bases not matched to a gene. The CDR3 totals 20 residues.